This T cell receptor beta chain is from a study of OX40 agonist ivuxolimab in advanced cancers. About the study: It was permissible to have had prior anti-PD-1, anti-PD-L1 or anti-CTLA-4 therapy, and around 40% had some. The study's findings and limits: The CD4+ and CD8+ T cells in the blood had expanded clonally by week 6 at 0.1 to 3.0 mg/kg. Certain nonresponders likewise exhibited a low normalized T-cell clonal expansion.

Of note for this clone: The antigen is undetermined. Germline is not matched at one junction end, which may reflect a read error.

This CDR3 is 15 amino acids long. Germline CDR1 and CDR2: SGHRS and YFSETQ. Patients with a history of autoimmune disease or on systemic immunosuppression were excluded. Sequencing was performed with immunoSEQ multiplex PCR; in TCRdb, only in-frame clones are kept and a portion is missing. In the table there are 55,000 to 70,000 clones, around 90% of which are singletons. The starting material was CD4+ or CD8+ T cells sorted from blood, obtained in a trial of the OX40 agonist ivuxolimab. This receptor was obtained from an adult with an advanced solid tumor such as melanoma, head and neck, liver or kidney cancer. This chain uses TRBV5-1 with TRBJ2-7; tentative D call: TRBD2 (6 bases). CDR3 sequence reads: CASSLVGDLADEQYF. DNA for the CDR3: TGCGCCAGCAGTTTGGTTGGGGACTTGGCCGACGAGCAGTACTTC.